This record concerns one T cell receptor beta chain sequence. Its cognate antigen is unknown. The sample belongs to a study of cytomegalovirus exposure and HLA in healthy donors. In the PCR, 60 Vbeta and 13 Jbeta primers were used. Original methodology: Unique TCR beta chains numbered approximately 80 million in a later analysis, with roughly 11 million shared. Generated by immunoSEQ multiplex PCR, the TCRdb table keeps only in-frame clones and is missing some. V, J and clone size were drawn from that table, and D and trimming were deduced from the DNA. The repertoire has a few hundred thousand clones, 65% to 80% of them found once; the top ten carry about a sixth. Regarding the study as a whole: In an earlier analysis, productive rearrangement rates for most beta V segments clustered near 87% or 30%. Accurate prediction of most subjects' HLA-A and HLA-B alleles from TCR beta sequences was reported. Across donors, sequencing depth was assumed by presence/absence analyses to be roughly uniform.

The sequenced sample was PBMCs. The TCR originated in a man aged 35-49 years in good health and CMV-seronegative.

CDR3 in DNA: TGCGCCAGCAGCTTTCAGTGGGAGAGCTCCTACAATGAGCAGTTCTTC. Translated, it gives CASSFQWESSYNEQFF. This chain joins TRBV5-1 and TRBJ2-1; D is possibly TRBD2 (5 bases). Germline V gives CDR1 SGHRS, CDR2 YFSETQ. V dropped 2 bases and J dropped 0 bases, with 12 bases sitting between them. The CDR3 extends over 16 amino acids.